These 18 T cell receptor beta chains came from one sample sequenced in a study of CD4+ T cells in melanoma. Sequencing was performed with immunoSEQ multiplex PCR; in TCRdb, only in-frame clones are kept and a portion is missing. This table has approximately 10,000 clones, 68% appearing once. The sequencing input was cells from a culture (not recorded whether cultured in vitro). The receptors derive from a human donor with melanoma.

This clone was seen just once. The chain has TRBV4-2 and TRBJ2-5, with 12 bases matching TRBD2. Germline CDR1 LGHNA, CDR2 YNFKEQ. The CDR3 is 19 amino acids. After removal of 2 bases from V and 2 bases from J, the junction contained 12 bases not matched to a gene. The CDR3: CASSQLQDSSGGGQETQYF. The CDR3 nucleotides are TGTGCCAGCAGCCAACTTCAGGACTCTAGCGGGGGGGGACAAGAGACCCAGTACTTC.

The rearrangement links TRBV30 to TRBJ2-5, with a weak D call TRBD1 (5 bases). V lost 5 bases and J 6 bases, leaving 19 bases between the germline ends. The length of the CDR3 is 14 residues. CDR1 is GTSNPN, CDR2 SVGIG, per germline (reference sequence). The CDR3, as DNA: TGTGCCTGGGGGTCGCGGCTAGGGGTCCAGACCCAGTACTTC. Amino acids: CAWGSRLGVQTQYF.

This clone appeared a few times. V and J are TRBV15 and TRBJ1-1; D not certain. The CDR3 totals 13 residues. The germline V and J ends were trimmed by 1 base and 4 bases, with 7 bases remaining between them. Germline V gives CDR1 LNHNV, CDR2 YYDKDF (reference sequence). In DNA form, the CDR3 reads TGTGCCACCAGCAGAGGTATGAGCACTGAAGCTTTCTTT. Amino acid sequence: CATSRGMSTEAFF.

The gene calls are TRBV15 and TRBJ1-5, with TRBD1 as a possible D gene (5 bases). CDR3 length equals 16 residues. The V gene lost 1 base and the J gene lost 5 bases, with 15 bases spanning the gap. Germline lookup yields CDR1 LNHNV and CDR2 YYDKDF (reference sequence). The CDR3 bases are TGTGCCACCAGCAGAGCGGAGGGGTACGGGGATCAGCCCCAGCATTTT. Protein sequence: CATSRAEGYGDQPQHF.

This rearrangement joins TRBV14 to TRBJ2-1, with D maybe TRBD2 (7 bases). Germline V gives CDR1 SGHDN, CDR2 FVKESK. V lost 3 bases and J 9 bases, leaving 21 bases between the germline ends. The CDR3 sequence is 16 residues long. CDR3 loop: CASSHRGGVPSSEQFF. CDR3 bases: TGTGCCAGCAGCCACCGAGGGGGGGTCCCCTCGAGTGAGCAGTTCTTC.

The chain carries TRBV30 and TRBJ2-7, with no clear D. The CDR3 extends over 15 amino acids. The germline V and J ends were trimmed by 1 base and 2 bases, with 15 bases remaining between them. Germline V CDR1 and CDR2: GTSNPN, SVGIG (reference sequence). The CDR3 nucleotides are TGTGCCTGGAGTGGGTCAACGATTCCCCCCTACGAGCAGTACTTC. This encodes CAWSGSTIPPYEQYF.

This clone occurred a few times. The V and J genes are TRBV10-2 and TRBJ1-2; possible D gene TRBD1, 6 bases. The CDR3 consists of 11 residues. V was pared by 8 bases and J by 2 bases, with 6 bases between. CDR1 WSHSY and CDR2 SAAADI come from the germline V gene. The CDR3 protein is CASGQNYGYTF. The CDR3, as DNA: TGCGCCAGCGGACAGAACTATGGCTACACCTTC.

The chain couples TRBV6-5 to TRBJ2-3; D is unresolved. V was pared by 2 bases and J by 1 base, with 4 bases between. The CDR3 totals 13 residues. Germline V gives CDR1 MNHEY, CDR2 SVGAGI. Here the CDR3 reads CASSYQGTDTQYF. CDR3 coding DNA: TGTGCCAGCAGTTACCAGGGCACAGATACGCAGTATTTT.

The V call is TRBV6-1, the J call TRBJ1-1, with D maybe TRBD1 (5 bases). With 2 bases removed from V and 1 base from J, the gap between germline ends came to 11 bases. Germline CDR1 reads MNHNS; CDR2 reads SASEGT. The CDR3 contains 15 residues. Written as DNA, the CDR3 is TGTGCCAGCAGTGAACTCGGGGGTAAGAACACTGAAGCTTTCTTT. Translated, it gives CASSELGGKNTEAFF.

This rearrangement joins TRBV11-2 to TRBJ1-2; the D is unclear. The CDR3 covers 14 residues. V was trimmed by 1 base and J by 8 bases, leaving 14 bases between them. Germline lookup yields CDR1 SGHAT and CDR2 FQNNGV. CDR3: CASSLALRRGGYTF. The DNA of the CDR3 is TGTGCCAGCAGCTTAGCCCTCCGGCGTGGAGGCTACACCTTC.

This clone was seen more than once but under ten times. The chain recombines TRBV7-8 with TRBJ1-2; 8 bases agree with TRBD1. With 5 bases clipped from V and 3 bases from J, the junction kept 8 bases outside the gene matches. This CDR3 comprises 15 residues. CDR1 is SGHVS and CDR2 is FQNEAQ in the germline V gene. CDR3: CASSKDRGIDYGYTF. CDR3 sequence (DNA): TGTGCCAGCAGCAAAGACAGGGGAATAGACTATGGCTACACCTTC.

The rearrangement links TRBV19 to TRBJ2-5, with 7 bases lining up with TRBD2. The CDR3 totals 14 residues. V lost 4 bases, J lost 1 base, and 3 bases stayed unmatched. Germline-derived CDR1 and CDR2 are LNHDA and SQIVND (reference sequence). Here the CDR3 reads CASSNSGAQETQYF. DNA of the CDR3: TGTGCCAGTAGTAACAGCGGGGCCCAAGAGACCCAGTACTTC. Full variable domain (missing parts from reference TRBV19 and TRBJ2-5): DGGITQSPKYLFRKEGQNVTLSCEQNLNHDAMYWYRQDPGQGLRLIYYSQIVNDFQKGDIAEGYSVSREKKESFPLTVTSAQKNPTAFYLCASSNSGAQETQYFGPGTRLLVL.

As for this clone: Within the sample, other DNA sequences also encode this same CDR3. The rearrangement links TRBV5-1 to TRBJ2-2; D remains unclear. Germline lookup yields CDR1 SGHRS and CDR2 YFSETQ. Trimming shortened V by 3 bases and J by 1 base, and 7 bases separated the two germline ends. The CDR3 has 14 amino acids. CDR3 nucleotide sequence: TGCGCCAGCAGCTCCGACGGGAACACCGGGGAGCTGTTTTTT. It codes for CASSSDGNTGELFF.

This clone was seen only a few times. The genes are TRBV2 and TRBJ2-2; 10 bases are a match to TRBD2. Germline V gene lookup returns CDR1 SNHLY and CDR2 FYNNEI. V gave up 3 bases and J gave up 8 bases; unmatched junction bases: 9. There are 16 residues in the CDR3. CDR3 region: CASSDRLAGVGGELFF. CDR3 in DNA: TGTGCCAGCAGTGATCGGCTAGCGGGAGTAGGAGGGGAGCTGTTTTTT. The variable domain in full, with the rest retrieved from reference TRBV2 and TRBJ2-2, is EPEVTQTPSHQVTQMGQEVILRCVPISNHLYFYWYRQILGQKVEFLVSFYNNEISEKSEIFDDQFSVERPDGSNFTLKIRSTKLEDSAMYFCASSDRLAGVGGELFFGEGSRLTVL.

In regard to this clone: One base away lies a much larger clone, so this may be a sequencing read error. This sequence joins TRBV4-2 and TRBJ1-6, with D perhaps TRBD1 (5 bases). The length of the CDR3 is 13 residues. CDR1 is LGHNA, CDR2 YNFKEQ, per germline. V was pared by 3 bases and J by 9 bases, with 9 bases between. CDR3 sequence (DNA): TGTGCCAGCAGCCAGGGGCCAATTTCACCCCTCCACTTT. It is translated as CASSQGPISPLHF.

The V gene is TRBV10-3, the J gene TRBJ1-2; D is undetermined. This CDR3 spans 13 amino acids. Germline V gene lookup returns CDR1 ENHRY and CDR2 SYGVKD. Trimming removed 3 bases from V and 8 bases from J, with 13 bases in between. The CDR3 region has the DNA TGTGCCATCAGTGACCGGCCGAGTCAGGGCTACACCTTC. It translates to CAISDRPSQGYTF.

This chain connects TRBV19 to TRBJ1-5, with 10 nucleotides matching TRBD1. V gave up 6 bases and J gave up 1 base; unmatched junction bases: 3. The CDR3 totals 15 residues. From germline, CDR1 is LNHDA and CDR2 SQIVND (reference sequence). DNA of the CDR3: TGTGCCAGTAGAAGGACAGGGGGAAGCAATCAGCCCCAGCATTTT. It yields the protein CASRRTGGSNQPQHF.

The V gene is TRBV10-3, the J gene TRBJ2-3; the match to TRBD2 covers 9 bases. The trim removed 8 bases at V and 6 bases at J, leaving 6 bases unmatched. Germline loops: CDR1 ENHRY, CDR2 SYGVKD. The CDR3 length is 13 residues. The CDR3 coding sequence is TGTGCCATCCAGCGGGGGGCCCGGGATACGCAGTATTTT. This encodes CAIQRGARDTQYF.